These 26 T cell receptor beta chains were all obtained from the same sample, sequenced in a study of T cells in women clearing cervical HPV infection. TCRdb's table, derived via immunoSEQ multiplex PCR, lists solely in-frame clones and lacks some. The sample totals some 31,000 clones. Specimen: blood buffy coat. Receptors were obtained from a woman aged 18 to 75 with a cervical HPV16 infection that either progressed to CIN3+ or cleared (not recorded which).

Points on this clone: The CDR3 is cut off 3 residues early in the read; its end comes from the germline J gene. The chain couples TRBV18 to TRBJ1-4, with D uncertain. Germline CDR1 reads KGHSH; CDR2 reads LQKENI. Trimming took 0 bases from V and 7 from J, leaving 9 bases between them. CDR3 length equals 14 residues. The CDR3 sequence is CASSPPSVSEKLFF. The sequenced part of the CDR3 DNA is TGTGCCAGCTCACCACCGTCAGTGAGTGAAAAA.

Turning to this clone: Sequencing ends 3 residues short of the CDR3 end; the germline J gene provides the rest. This chain joins TRBV5-1 and TRBJ2-2; either TRBD1 or TRBD2 may fit D (5 bases each). V lost 2 bases and J lost 0, with 23 bases in between. The CDR3 consists of 20 residues. Germline assignment: CDR1 SGHRS and CDR2 YFSETQ. The CDR3 here is CASSFYPGREIIANTGELFF. The sequenced part of the CDR3 DNA is TGCGCCAGCAGCTTTTATCCGGGCAGGGAGATTATAGCGAACACCGGGGAG.

To note about this clone: The read gets to within 3 residues of the CDR3 end, and the germline J gene fills in the rest. This sequence joins TRBV6-2 or TRBV6-3 and TRBJ1-2, with 7 bases aligning to TRBD1. CDR1 is MNHEY and CDR2 is SVGEGT in the germline V gene. V lost 4 bases, J lost 0 bases, and 5 bases stayed unmatched. The CDR3 consists of 15 residues. The CDR3 DNA, read in part, is TGTGCCAGCAGTTTGACAGGGACACCTAACTATGGC. Translation: CASSLTGTPNYG. The full CDR3 sequence reads CASSLTGTPNYGYTF.

With regard to this clone: The sequence runs out 3 residues before the end of the CDR3; the remainder is reconstructed from the germline J gene. The rearrangement joins TRBV5-6 to TRBJ1-4; D is undetermined. The CDR3 spans 14 residues. The V gene's germline CDR1 is SGHDT and CDR2 YYEEEE. V was cut by 2 bases and J by 5 bases, with 10 bases left in between. The CDR3 region is CASSLSLLNEKLFF. The covered CDR3 bases are TGTGCCAGCAGCTTATCCCTGTTAAATGAAAAA.

Concerning this clone: The read ends 3 residues shy of where the CDR3 ends; the end is completed using the germline J gene. The chain links TRBV10-1 to TRBJ1-1; D is possibly TRBD1 (5 bases). The CDR3 spans 12 residues. V lost 3 bases and J lost 4, with 6 bases in between. The germline V gene has CDR1 WNHNN and CDR2 SYGVQD (reference sequence). CDR3 DNA, as far as it was read: TGCGCCAGCAGTGAAACAGGCACTGAA. Amino acids: CASSETGTE. The CDR3 reads in full as CASSETGTEAFF.

About this clone: The missing CDR3 end, 3 residues past where the read stops, is filled in from the germline J gene. The chain combines TRBV5-6 with TRBJ1-5, with D uncertain. The CDR3 is 15 residues long. Germline V gene data show CDR1 as SGHDT and CDR2 as YYEEEE. V was shortened by 1 base and J by 4 bases, with 12 bases between the two germline ends. CDR3 sequence reads: CASSLFGLRNQPQHF. The sequenced part of the CDR3 DNA is TGTGCCAGCAGCTTGTTCGGGTTACGGAATCAGCCC.

Points on this clone: The sequence runs out 3 residues before the end of the CDR3; the remainder is reconstructed from the germline J gene. The V call is TRBV11-3, the J call TRBJ2-3; weak D call: TRBD1 (5 bases). Per the germline V gene, CDR1 is SGHNT and CDR2 is YENEEA. The CDR3 spans 14 residues. The CDR3 reads CASSLDRVAETQYF. The CDR3 DNA, read in part, is TGTGCCAGCAGCTTAGACAGGGTGGCGGAGACG.

A word on this clone: The DNA ends 3 residues before the CDR3 does, and the rest of the CDR3 is filled in from the germline J gene. The J gene is TRBJ2-7, the V gene TRBV20-1, with D perhaps TRBD1 (5 bases). Germline lookup yields CDR1 DFQATT and CDR2 SNEGSKA (reference sequence). CDR3 length: 15 amino acids. V was pared by 0 bases and J by 1 base, with 13 bases between. Incomplete CDR3 DNA: TGCAGTGCTAGAGATCCTGAGGCAGGGTCCTACGAG. This sequence encodes CSARDPEAGSYE. The full CDR3 reads CSARDPEAGSYEQYF.

On this clone itself: The read ends 3 residues shy of where the CDR3 ends; the end is completed using the germline J gene. The J gene is TRBJ2-2, the V gene TRBV29-1; TRBD2 agrees at 12 bases. From germline, CDR1 is SQVTM and CDR2 ANQGSEA. This CDR3 comprises 16 residues. V lost 6 bases to trimming and J lost 1 base; unmatched junction nucleotides: 6. The CDR3 is CSVLTSGRRNTGELFF. The CDR3 DNA, read in part, is TGCAGCGTGCTGACTAGCGGGAGAAGGAACACCGGGGAG.

Concerning this clone: The DNA ends 3 residues before the CDR3 does, and the rest of the CDR3 is filled in from the germline J gene. This chain uses TRBV30 with TRBJ2-4; TRBD1 matches at 10 bases. The germline V gene has CDR1 GTSNPN and CDR2 SVGIG (reference sequence). This CDR3 comprises 15 residues. The CDR3 loop reads CAWRFGTGVSNGQYF. Partial CDR3 DNA: TGTGCCTGGCGGTTCGGGACAGGGGTTTCGAATGGT. The full variable domain, completed using reference TRBV30 and TRBJ2-4, is SQTIHQWPATLVQPVGSPLSLECTVEGTSNPNLYWYRQAAGRGLQLLFYSVGIGQISSEVPQNLSASRPQDRQFILSSKKLLLSDSGFYLCAWRFGTGVSNGQYFGAGTRLSVL.

Frequency places this clone as medium-sized. The CDR3 end lies 3 residues beyond the end of the read and is filled in from the germline J gene. The chain couples TRBV4-1 to TRBJ1-5; 9 positions agree with TRBD1. The germline V gene has CDR1 MGHRA and CDR2 YSYEKL. The J segment lost 4 bases and the V segment lost 3 bases, leaving 7 bases of the junction unmatched. The CDR3 spans 16 residues. CDR3 loop: CASSHDRGAGNQPQHF. CDR3 DNA (partial): TGCGCCAGCAGCCATGACAGGGGGGCAGGGAATCAGCCC.

To note about this clone: The CDR3 end is not reached by the read, which stops 3 residues before it; the germline J gene fills it in. This rearrangement joins TRBV5-1 to TRBJ1-1, with TRBD1 matching 7 bases. Per the germline V gene, CDR1 is SGHRS and CDR2 is YFSETQ. V lost 0 bases and J lost 0; bases outside the gene matches: 2. The CDR3 spans 15 residues. Incomplete CDR3 DNA: TGCGCCAGCAGCTTGGGCAGGGGGATGAACACTGAA. The encoded protein is CASSLGRGMNTE. The full CDR3 is CASSLGRGMNTEAFF. Looking up the rest from reference TRBV5-1 and TRBJ1-1 gives the full variable domain: KAGVTQTPRYLIKTRGQQVTLSCSPISGHRSVSWYQQTPGQGLQFLFEYFSETQRNKGNFPGRFSGRQFSNSRSEMNVSTLELGDSALYLCASSLGRGMNTEAFFGQGTRLTVV.

Concerning this clone: The missing CDR3 end, 3 residues past where the read stops, is filled in from the germline J gene. V is TRBV5-1 and J is TRBJ2-3; D is perhaps TRBD2 (6 bases). V was cut by 0 bases and J by 6 bases, with 14 bases left in between. Germline CDR1 SGHRS, CDR2 YFSETQ. This CDR3 comprises 15 residues. Incomplete CDR3 DNA: TGCGCCAGCAGCTTGGAAGGGACTGGGCTGGATACG. As protein: CASSLEGTGLDT. The entire CDR3 protein is CASSLEGTGLDTQYF.

Notes on this clone: Sequencing ends 3 residues short of the CDR3 end; the germline J gene provides the rest. The chain has TRBV12-5 and TRBJ2-2; TRBD1 matches at 7 bases. Unmatched junction bases numbered 10, after V lost 5 bases and J lost 7 bases. CDR3 length: 15 residues. In germline, CDR1 is LGHNT, CDR2 FRNRAP. The CDR3 reads CASGVQGLKGGELFF. The CDR3 bases that were read are TGTGCTAGTGGTGTACAGGGGCTCAAAGGCGGGGAG.

Comment on this clone: The read terminates 3 residues before the CDR3 end, so the remaining end is supplied by the germline J gene. This chain links TRBV6-2 or TRBV6-3 with TRBJ1-2; D unresolved. Trimming took 1 base from V and 4 from J, leaving 19 bases between them. From germline, CDR1 is MNHEY and CDR2 SVGEGT. CDR3 length equals 17 residues. The sequenced part of the CDR3 DNA is TGTGCCAGCAGTTACTGGACTGACGTGATCGGTGGCTATGGC. Protein: CASSYWTDVIGGYG. The entire CDR3 protein is CASSYWTDVIGGYGYTF.

The CDR3 bases that were read are TGTGCCAGCAGTTTCCCCCGGTCGGAGACC. It specifies CASSFPRSET. The full-length CDR3 reads as CASSFPRSETQYF. V and J are TRBV12-3 or TRBV12-4 and TRBJ2-5; D not certain. Read data end 3 residues before the CDR3 end; the end is taken from the germline J gene. Trimming shortened V by 3 bases and J by 5 bases, and 10 bases separated the two germline ends. This CDR3 contains 13 residues.

For this clone: The CDR3 extends 3 residues past the end of the read, so its final part is completed from the germline J gene. The chain recombines TRBV30 with TRBJ1-2; D is undetermined. Germline lookup yields CDR1 GTSNPN and CDR2 SVGIG (reference sequence). The CDR3 is made up of 12 amino acids. The CDR3 sequence: CAWSDGYYDYTF. The DNA read from the CDR3 is TGTGCCTGGAGCGACGGTTACTACGAC.

As for this clone: Coverage ceases 3 residues before the CDR3 finishes, and the germline J gene fills in the end. The chain joins TRBV6-2 or TRBV6-3 to TRBJ2-7; D might be TRBD2 (6 bases). V was shortened by 2 bases and J by 6 bases, with 11 bases between the two germline ends. The length of the CDR3 is 13 residues. Germline CDR1 is MNHEY and CDR2 is SVGEGT. The CDR3 sequence is CASSYAGKGEQYF. The CDR3 DNA, read in part, is TGTGCCAGCAGTTACGCGGGGAAAGGCGAG.

As regards this clone: The CDR3 is cut off 3 residues early in the read; its end comes from the germline J gene. This chain joins TRBV19 and TRBJ1-5, with TRBD1 matching 8 bases. V lost 7 bases and J lost 1; bases outside the gene matches: 6. CDR1 LNHDA and CDR2 SQIVND come from the germline V gene (reference sequence). This CDR3 comprises 15 residues. The part of the CDR3 DNA that was read is TGTGCCAGTACCCAGGGGGCCGGGAGCAATCAGCCC. It yields the protein CASTQGAGSNQP. The full CDR3 protein is CASTQGAGSNQPQHF.

A remark on this clone: The read stops 3 residues short of the end of the CDR3; the missing end is completed from the germline J gene. The rearrangement uses TRBV7-2 and TRBJ2-7; 7 nucleotides match TRBD2. The CDR3 runs 15 residues. The trim removed 0 bases at V and 2 bases at J, leaving 4 bases unmatched. Per the germline V gene, CDR1 is SGHTA and CDR2 is FQGNSA. Incomplete CDR3 DNA: TGTGCCAGCAGCTTAGCGTCTAGCGGCACCTACGAG. Amino acid sequence: CASSLASSGTYE. The entire CDR3 is CASSLASSGTYEQYF. Variable domain in full (rest from reference TRBV7-2 and TRBJ2-7): GAGVSQSPSNKVTEKGKDVELRCDPISGHTALYWYRQSLGQGLEFLIYFQGNSAPDKSGLPSDRFSAERTGGSVSTLTIQRTQQEDSAVYLCASSLASSGTYEQYFGPGTRLTVT.

A remark on this clone: Read coverage stops 3 residues before the CDR3 terminus; the germline J gene supplies the remainder. The rearrangement uses TRBV19 and TRBJ2-1; TRBD2 is a possible D gene (6 bases). This CDR3 is built from 19 residues. The V end lost 10 bases, the J end lost 7 bases, and 35 bases lay between the germline ends. Looked up from germline, CDR1 is LNHDA and CDR2 is SQIVND (reference sequence). The sequenced CDR3 bases are TGTGCCACCACGCTACGTCACATAGTCCCGGGACTCCCTGGGAATGAG. Residues: CATTLRHIVPGLPGNE. The CDR3 as a whole reads CATTLRHIVPGLPGNEQFF.

A remark on this clone: The sequenced fragment ends 3 residues before the CDR3 boundary, so the rest is inferred from the germline J gene. This chain uses TRBV27 with TRBJ2-7; no clear D. The germline V gene encodes CDR1 MNHEY and CDR2 SMNVEV (reference sequence). The ends were cut back, 5 bases at V and 3 bases at J, with 20 bases in the middle. This CDR3 is 16 amino acids long. The CDR3 reads CASSPTQVLGYYEQYF. Incomplete CDR3 DNA: TGTGCCAGCAGTCCAACACAAGTCCTCGGGTACTACGAG.

Comments on this clone: Coverage ceases 3 residues before the CDR3 finishes, and the germline J gene fills in the end. The chain links TRBV19 to TRBJ2-4; maybe TRBD1 (6 bases). Germline CDR1 LNHDA, CDR2 SQIVND (reference sequence). This CDR3 has 14 residues. The CDR3 here is CASIPFDRSYGQYF. The covered CDR3 bases are TGTGCCAGTATACCCTTCGACAGGAGCTATGGT.

As for this clone: The read ends 3 residues shy of where the CDR3 ends; the end is completed using the germline J gene. The chain links TRBV2 to TRBJ1-1; no definite D call. Per the germline V gene, CDR1 is SNHLY and CDR2 is FYNNEI. There are 12 residues in the CDR3. V gave up 9 bases and J gave up 6 bases, with 14 bases separating them. The CDR3 spells CASSSGVAEAFF. The sequenced CDR3 bases are TGTGCCAGTTCCTCGGGTGTTGCTGAA.

A note on this clone: The CDR3 end is not reached by the read, which stops 3 residues before it; the germline J gene fills it in. The chain uses TRBV3-1 (or the pseudogene TRBV3-2) and TRBJ1-2; no definite D call. Germline loops: CDR1 LGHDT, CDR2 YNNKEL (reference sequence). CDR3 length: 14 amino acids. The CDR3 is CASSQDEGLNGYTF. Incomplete CDR3 DNA: TGTGCCAGCAGCCAAGATGAGGGCTTGAACGGC.

With regard to this clone: The read ends 3 residues before the CDR3 terminus; that terminus is restored from the germline J gene. The chain links TRBV16 to TRBJ2-1, with 8 positions matching TRBD2. Per the germline V gene, CDR1 is KGHSY and CDR2 is FQNENV. V was pared by 1 base and J by 4 bases, with 3 bases of the junction left unmatched. This CDR3 region has 15 residues. Incomplete CDR3 DNA: TGTGCCAGCAGCCAATGGTCGGGGGGGTACAATGAG. It specifies CASSQWSGGYNE. In full, the CDR3 reads CASSQWSGGYNEQFF.